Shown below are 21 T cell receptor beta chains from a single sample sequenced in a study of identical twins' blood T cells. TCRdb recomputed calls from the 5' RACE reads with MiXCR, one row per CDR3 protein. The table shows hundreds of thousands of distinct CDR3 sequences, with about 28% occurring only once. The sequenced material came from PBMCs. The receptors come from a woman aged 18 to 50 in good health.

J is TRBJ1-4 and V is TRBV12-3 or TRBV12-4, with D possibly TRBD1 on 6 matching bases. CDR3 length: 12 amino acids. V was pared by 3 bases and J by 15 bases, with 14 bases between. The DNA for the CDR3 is TGTGCCAGCAGTTTGAGGGGGGGTGAAGTGTTTTTT. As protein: CASSLRGGEVFF.

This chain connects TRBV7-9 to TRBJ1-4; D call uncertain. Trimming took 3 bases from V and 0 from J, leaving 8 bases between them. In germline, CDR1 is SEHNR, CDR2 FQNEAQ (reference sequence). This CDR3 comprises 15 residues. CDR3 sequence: CASSFPSTTNEKLFF. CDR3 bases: TGTGCCAGCAGCTTCCCGTCCACAACTAATGAAAAACTGTTTTTT.

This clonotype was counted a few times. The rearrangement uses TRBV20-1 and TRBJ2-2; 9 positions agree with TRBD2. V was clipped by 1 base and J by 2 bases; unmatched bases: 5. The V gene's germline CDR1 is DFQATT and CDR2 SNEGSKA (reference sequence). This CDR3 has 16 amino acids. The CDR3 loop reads CSARGGSGGNTGELFF. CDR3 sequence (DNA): TGCAGTGCTAGAGGGGGTAGCGGGGGTAACACCGGGGAGCTGTTTTTT.

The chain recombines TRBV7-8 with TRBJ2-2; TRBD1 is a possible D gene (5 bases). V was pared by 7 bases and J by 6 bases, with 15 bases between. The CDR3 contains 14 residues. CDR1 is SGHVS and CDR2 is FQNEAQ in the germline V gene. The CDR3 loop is CASNEGVPAGELFF. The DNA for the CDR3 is TGTGCCAGCAATGAAGGGGTACCAGCCGGGGAGCTGTTTTTT.

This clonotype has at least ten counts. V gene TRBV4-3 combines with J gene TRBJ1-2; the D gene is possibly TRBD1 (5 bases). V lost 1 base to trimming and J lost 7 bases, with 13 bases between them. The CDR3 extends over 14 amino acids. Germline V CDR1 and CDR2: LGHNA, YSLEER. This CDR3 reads CASSQGTGEPGYTF. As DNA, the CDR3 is TGCGCCAGCAGCCAAGGAACAGGAGAACCTGGCTACACCTTC.

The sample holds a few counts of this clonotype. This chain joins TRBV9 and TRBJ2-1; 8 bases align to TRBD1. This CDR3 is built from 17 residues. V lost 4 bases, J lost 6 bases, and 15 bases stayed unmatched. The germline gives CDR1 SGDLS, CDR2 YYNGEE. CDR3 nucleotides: TGTGCCAGCAGCTCTCCCCTCCGGGACAGGAGCAGCAATGAGCAGTTCTTC. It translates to CASSSPLRDRSSNEQFF.

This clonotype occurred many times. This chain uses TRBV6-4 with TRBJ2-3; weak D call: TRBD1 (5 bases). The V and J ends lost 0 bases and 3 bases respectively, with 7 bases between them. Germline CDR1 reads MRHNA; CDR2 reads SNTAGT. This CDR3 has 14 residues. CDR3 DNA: TGTGCCAGCAGTGACTCGACAGAAACAGATACGCAGTATTTT. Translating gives CASSDSTETDTQYF.

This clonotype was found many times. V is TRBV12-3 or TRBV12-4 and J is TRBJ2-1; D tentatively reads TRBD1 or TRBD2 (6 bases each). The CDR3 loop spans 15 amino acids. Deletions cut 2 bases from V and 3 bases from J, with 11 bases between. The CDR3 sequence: CASSLKGGLYNEQFF. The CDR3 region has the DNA TGTGCCAGCAGTTTAAAGGGGGGCCTCTACAATGAGCAGTTCTTC.

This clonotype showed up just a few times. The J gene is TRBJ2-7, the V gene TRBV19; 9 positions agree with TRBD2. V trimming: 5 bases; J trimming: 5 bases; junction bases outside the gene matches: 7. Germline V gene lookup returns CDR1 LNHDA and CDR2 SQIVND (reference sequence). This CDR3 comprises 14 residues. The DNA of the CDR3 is TGTGCCAGTAGTTTGGCGGGAGGGCCCCACGAGCAGTACTTC. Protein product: CASSLAGGPHEQYF.

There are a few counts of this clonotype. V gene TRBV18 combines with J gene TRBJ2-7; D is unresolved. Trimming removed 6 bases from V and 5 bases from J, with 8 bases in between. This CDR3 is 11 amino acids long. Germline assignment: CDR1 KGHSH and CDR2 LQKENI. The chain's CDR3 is CASSLQNEQYF. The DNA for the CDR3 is TGTGCCAGCTCTCTACAGAACGAGCAGTACTTC.

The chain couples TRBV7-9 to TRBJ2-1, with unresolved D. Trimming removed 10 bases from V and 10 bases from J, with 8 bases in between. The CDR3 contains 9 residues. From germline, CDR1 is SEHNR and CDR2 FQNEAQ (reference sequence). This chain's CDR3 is CATYGEQFF. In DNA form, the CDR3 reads TGTGCCACCTACGGGGAGCAGTTCTTC.

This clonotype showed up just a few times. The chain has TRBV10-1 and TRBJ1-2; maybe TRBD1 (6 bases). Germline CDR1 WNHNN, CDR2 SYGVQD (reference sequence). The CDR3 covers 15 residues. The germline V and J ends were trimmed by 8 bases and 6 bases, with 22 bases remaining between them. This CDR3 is CASPVGGADFDGYTF. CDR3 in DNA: TGCGCCAGCCCCGTCGGGGGGGCCGATTTTGATGGCTACACCTTC.

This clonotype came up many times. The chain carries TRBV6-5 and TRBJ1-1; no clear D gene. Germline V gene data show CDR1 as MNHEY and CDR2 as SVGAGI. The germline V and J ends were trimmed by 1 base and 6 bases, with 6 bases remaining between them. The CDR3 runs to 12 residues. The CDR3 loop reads CASSYFGAEAFF. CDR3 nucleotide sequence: TGTGCCAGCAGTTACTTTGGCGCTGAAGCTTTCTTT.

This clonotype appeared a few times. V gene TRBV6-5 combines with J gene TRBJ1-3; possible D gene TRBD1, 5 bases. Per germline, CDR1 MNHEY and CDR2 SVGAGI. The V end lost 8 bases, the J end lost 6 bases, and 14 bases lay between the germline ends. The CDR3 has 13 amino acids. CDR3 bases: TGTGCCAGCTACGCAGGGCTCGAAAACACCATATATTTT. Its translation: CASYAGLENTIYF.

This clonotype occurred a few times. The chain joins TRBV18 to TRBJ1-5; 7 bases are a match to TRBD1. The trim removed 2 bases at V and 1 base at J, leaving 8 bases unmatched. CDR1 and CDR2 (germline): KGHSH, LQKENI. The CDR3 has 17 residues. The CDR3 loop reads CASSPYGGGQSNQPQHF. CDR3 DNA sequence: TGTGCCAGCTCACCATACGGAGGGGGACAGAGCAATCAGCCCCAGCATTTT.

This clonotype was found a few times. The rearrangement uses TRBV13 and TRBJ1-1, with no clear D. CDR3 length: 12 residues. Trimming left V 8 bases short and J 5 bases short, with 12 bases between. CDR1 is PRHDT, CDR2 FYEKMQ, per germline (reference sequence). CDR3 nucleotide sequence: TGTGCCAGCGCTGCAGGTCGAACTGAAGCTTTCTTT. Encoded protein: CASAAGRTEAFF.

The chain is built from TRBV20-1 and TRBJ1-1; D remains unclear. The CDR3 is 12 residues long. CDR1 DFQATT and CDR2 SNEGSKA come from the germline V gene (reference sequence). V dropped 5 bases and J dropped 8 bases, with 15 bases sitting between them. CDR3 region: CSAGYGVSEAFF. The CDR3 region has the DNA TGCAGTGCTGGATACGGGGTCTCCGAAGCTTTCTTT.

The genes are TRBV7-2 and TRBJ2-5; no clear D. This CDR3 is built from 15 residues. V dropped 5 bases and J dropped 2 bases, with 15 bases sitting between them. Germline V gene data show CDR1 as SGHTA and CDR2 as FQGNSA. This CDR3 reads CASSNRFRIQETQYF. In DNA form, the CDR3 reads TGTGCCAGCAGCAATCGGTTCCGAATACAAGAGACCCAGTACTTC.

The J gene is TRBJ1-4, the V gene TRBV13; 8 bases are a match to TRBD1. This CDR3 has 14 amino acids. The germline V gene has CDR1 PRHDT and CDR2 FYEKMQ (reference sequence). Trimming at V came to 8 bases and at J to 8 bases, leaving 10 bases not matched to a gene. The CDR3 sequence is CASGSGQDGEKLFF. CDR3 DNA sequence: TGTGCCAGCGGATCGGGACAGGATGGGGAAAAACTGTTTTTT.

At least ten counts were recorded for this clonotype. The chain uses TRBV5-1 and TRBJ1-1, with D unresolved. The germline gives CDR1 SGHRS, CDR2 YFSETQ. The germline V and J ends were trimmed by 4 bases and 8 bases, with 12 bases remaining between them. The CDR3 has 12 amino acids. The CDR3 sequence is CASSREGSEAFF. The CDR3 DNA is TGCGCCAGCAGCCGGGAGGGCAGCGAAGCTTTCTTT.

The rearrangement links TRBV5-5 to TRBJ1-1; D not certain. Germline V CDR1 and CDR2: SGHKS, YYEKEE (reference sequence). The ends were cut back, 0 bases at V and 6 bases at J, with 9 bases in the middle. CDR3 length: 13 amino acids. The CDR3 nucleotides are TGTGCCAGCAGCTTGGGAGTAGGCCCTGAAGCTTTCTTT. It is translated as CASSLGVGPEAFF. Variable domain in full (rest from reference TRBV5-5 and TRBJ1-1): DAGVTQSPTHLIKTRGQQVTLRCSPISGHKSVSWYQQVLGQGPQFIFQYYEKEERGRGNFPDRFSARQFPNYSSELNVNALLLGDSALYLCASSLGVGPEAFFGQGTRLTVV.